The sequence of this TCR beta chain was determined in a study of preoperative IRX-2 immunotherapy in early breast cancer. Clones were read by immunoSEQ multiplex PCR, and TCRdb kept only the in-frame ones, dropping some. This table holds roughly 510 clones, more than 75% found once. Regarding treatment: preoperative locoregional IRX-2 cytokine immunotherapy. Preoperative locoregional IRX-2 cytokine immunotherapy was tested in the phase Ib source study. The length of the CDR3 is 16 residues. With 6 bases removed from V and 0 bases from J, the gap between germline ends came to 15 bases. From germline, CDR1 is MNHGY and CDR2 SAAAGT.

The sequencing here drew on tumor tissue, taken after IRX-2 immunotherapy. This TCR was sampled from a human donor with breast cancer. The rearrangement joins TRBV6-8 to TRBJ1-3; tentative D call: TRBD1 (6 bases). CDR3: CASSIATGLSGNTIYF. CDR3 bases: TGTGCCAGCAGCATTGCTACAGGGCTCTCTGGAAACACCATATATTTT.